These 31 T cell receptor beta chains were all obtained from the same sample, sequenced in a study of blood T cells in healthy people across ages (dated by TCRdb to between 2014 and 2017). The method behind the library was 5' RACE. These reads were obtained on an Illumina HiSeq 2500. A second PCR of roughly 6 to 11 cycles was performed with a sample-barcoded 5' primer and a J-beta primer mix. TCRdb trimmed public reads at Q25 via fastp, called clones via MiXCR and kept in-frame beta chains. Identical CDR3 proteins give one entry, which carries the most common genes and DNA. The sample table holds 1.5 million to 2 million distinct CDR3 sequences, of which about 30% were seen once. Roughly 8.2% of the sample is held by the ten biggest clonotypes. The sequenced sample consisted of blood. All receptors come from a woman younger than 45 in good health.

This chain joins TRBV29-1 and TRBJ1-1; a possible D gene is TRBD1 (5 bases). The ends were cut back, 4 bases at V and 3 bases at J, with 12 bases in the middle. This CDR3 region has 13 residues. Germline V gene lookup returns CDR1 SQVTM and CDR2 ANQGSEA. Written as DNA, the CDR3 is TGCAGCGTTGTTAGGGGCACGGACACTGAAGCTTTCTTT. Protein product: CSVVRGTDTEAFF. Supplemented by reference TRBV29-1 and TRBJ1-1, the full variable domain reads SAVISQKPSRDICQRGTSLTIQCQVDSQVTMMFWYRQQPGQSLTLIATANQGSEATYESGFVIDKFPISRPNLTFSTLTVSNMSPEDSSIYLCSVVRGTDTEAFFGQGTRLTVV.

The V call is TRBV21-1, the J call TRBJ2-6. TRBV21-1 is labeled a pseudogene. The CDR3 length is 18 residues. The CDR3 spells CASNKGGRKLSGANVLTF. The CDR3 DNA is TGTGCCAGCAACAAAGGGGGTAGGAAACTCTCAGGGGCCAACGTCCTGACTTTC.

This clonotype was recorded a few times. CDR3 protein: CSVLGGDSNEQFF. The CDR3 DNA reads as TGCAGCGTCCTAGGTGGGGACTCCAATGAGCAGTTCTTC. V and J are TRBV29-1 and TRBJ2-1; tentative D call: TRBD2 (6 bases). Trimming left V 6 bases short and J 6 bases short, with 15 bases between. CDR1 SQVTM and CDR2 ANQGSEA come from the germline V gene. This CDR3 region has 13 residues.

Comments on this clonotype: Germline is not matched at one junction end, which may reflect a read error. The rearrangement joins TRBV20-1 to TRBJ2-1; 7 nucleotides match TRBD2. This CDR3 contains 15 residues. Germline CDR1 and CDR2: DFQATT and SNEGSKA (reference sequence). Here the CDR3 DNA reads TGCAGTGCTCCCCGGCTAGCGGAGGCCCACAATGGGCAGTTCTTC. This encodes CSAPRLAEAHNGQFF.

This clonotype was seen a few times. This sequence joins TRBV5-1 and TRBJ1-1; D is uncertain. The CDR3 extends over 14 amino acids. The V gene's germline CDR1 is SGHRS and CDR2 YFSETQ. V was clipped by 3 bases and J by 2 bases, with 11 bases between them. The CDR3 sequence: CASSYSDANTEAFF. CDR3 coding DNA: TGCGCCAGCAGCTATTCGGACGCAAACACTGAAGCTTTCTTT.

The chain links TRBV12-3 or TRBV12-4 to TRBJ2-2; TRBD2 agrees at 7 bases. V was pared by 4 bases and J by 6 bases, with 11 bases of the junction left unmatched. This CDR3 has 16 residues. Written as DNA, the CDR3 is TGTGCCAGCAGTTACGGGCGGACTAGTCGGGCCGGGGAGCTGTTTTTT. Protein: CASSYGRTSRAGELFF.

This clonotype has a handful of counts. This chain connects TRBV28 to TRBJ1-5, with TRBD1 matching 9 bases. This CDR3 is built from 15 residues. V gave up 5 bases and J gave up 3 bases; unmatched junction bases: 5. The V gene's germline CDR1 is MDHEN and CDR2 SYDVKM. The CDR3, as DNA: TGTGCCAGCAGTCCAGGGGACAGGGCCAATCAGCCCCAGCATTTT. The encoded protein is CASSPGDRANQPQHF.

CDR3 residues: CASRGQGIDYGYTF. In nucleotides, the CDR3 is TGTGCCAGCAGGGGACAGGGTATTGACTATGGCTACACCTTC. The chain links TRBV28 to TRBJ1-2; TRBD1 matches at 9 bases. The CDR3 loop spans 14 amino acids. Germline CDR1 MDHEN, CDR2 SYDVKM. J gave up 3 bases and V 6 bases, and 5 bases lay outside the gene matches.

V usage is TRBV20-1 and J usage is TRBJ1-2; 9 nucleotides line up with TRBD1. The CDR3 covers 17 residues. CDR1 and CDR2 (germline): DFQATT, SNEGSKA (reference sequence). Unmatched junction bases numbered 10, after V lost 2 bases and J lost 0 bases. The CDR3 protein is CSARSRTGAGTNYGYTF. In DNA, the CDR3 is TGCAGTGCTAGAAGCAGGACAGGGGCCGGCACTAACTATGGCTACACCTTC.

The chain carries TRBV29-1 and TRBJ2-7; D gene unclear. The CDR3 covers 16 residues. Germline V gene lookup returns CDR1 SQVTM and CDR2 ANQGSEA. The CDR3 is CASSQGPAPEYSEQYF. The CDR3 coding sequence is TGCGCCAGCAGCCAAGGCCCCGCCCCGGAATATTCGGAGCAGTACTTC.

The table lists this clonotype with a few counts. This clone may be a read error of a much larger clone one base away. J is TRBJ2-7 and V is TRBV7-2, with no clear D. The length of the CDR3 is 12 residues. Germline V gene data show CDR1 as SGHTA and CDR2 as FQGNSA. CDR3 region: CAGSLSGREQYF. CDR3 in DNA: TGTGCCGGCAGCTTATCCGGTAGGGAGCAGTACTTC. Complete variable domain (other parts from reference TRBV7-2 and TRBJ2-7): GAGVSQSPSNKVTEKGKDVELRCDPISGHTALYWYRQSLGQGLEFLIYFQGNSAPDKSGLPSDRFSAERTGGSVSTLTIQRTQQEDSAVYLCAGSLSGREQYFGPGTRLTVT.

This chain connects TRBV2 to TRBJ2-1; weak D call: TRBD1 (5 bases). Trimming cost V 8 bases and J 13 bases, with 27 bases left between them. The CDR3 is made up of 15 amino acids. In germline, CDR1 is SNHLY, CDR2 FYNNEI. CDR3 sequence: CASRGASSKSRRQFF. CDR3 coding DNA: TGTGCCAGCCGTGGGGCCAGTTCGAAGTCACGCCGTCAGTTCTTC.

This clonotype was seen a few times. V is TRBV20-1 and J is TRBJ1-2; the match to TRBD1 covers 10 bases. The CDR3 runs 13 residues. Trimming at V came to 3 bases and at J to 7 bases, leaving 5 bases not matched to a gene. Germline V gene lookup returns CDR1 DFQATT and CDR2 SNEGSKA (reference sequence). The CDR3, as DNA: TGCAGTGCTAGGGACAGGGGGTCTAGTGGCTACACCTTC. Its protein is CSARDRGSSGYTF.

Many counts were recorded for this clonotype. This chain links TRBV5-1 with TRBJ2-1, with D perhaps matching TRBD2 (6 bases). The V gene's germline CDR1 is SGHRS and CDR2 YFSETQ. The CDR3 contains 15 residues. V was shortened by 0 bases and J by 10 bases, with 17 bases between the two germline ends. The CDR3 is CASSLVSRDFGEQFF. The CDR3, as DNA: TGCGCCAGCAGCTTGGTTAGCCGGGACTTTGGCGAGCAGTTCTTC.

This clonotype was observed a handful of times. This chain connects TRBV7-2 to TRBJ2-3; D is perhaps TRBD2 (5 bases). The CDR3 is 13 amino acids. Trimming removed 5 bases at V and 6 bases at J, with 12 bases between. Germline lookup yields CDR1 SGHTA and CDR2 FQGNSA. CDR3 bases: TGTGCCAGCAGCCTGGTCCCGGGGGATACGCAGTATTTT. Residues: CASSLVPGDTQYF.

The chain couples TRBV12-3 or TRBV12-4 to TRBJ1-4, with TRBD1 identical over 7 bases. With V trimmed by 8 bases and J by 3 bases, 6 bases remained unmatched. There are 14 residues in the CDR3. The CDR3 sequence is CASSTGRANEKLFF. Written as DNA, the CDR3 is TGTGCCAGCTCGACAGGGAGGGCTAATGAAAAACTGTTTTTT.

Ten or more counts support this clonotype. The rearrangement uses TRBV12-3 or TRBV12-4 and TRBJ2-7; TRBD1 matches 8 bases. The junction had 9 bases not matched to a gene; V was cut back by 3 bases and J by 2 bases. The CDR3 loop spans 16 amino acids. In DNA form, the CDR3 reads TGTGCCAGCAGTTTGACCCCCGGGACAGGTGCCTACGAGCAGTACTTC. It encodes CASSLTPGTGAYEQYF.

This clonotype has a handful of counts. V gene TRBV2 combines with J gene TRBJ2-5; 12 bases agree with TRBD1. This CDR3 contains 15 residues. J was trimmed by 4 bases and V by 3 bases; bases with no gene match: 3. Germline V gives CDR1 SNHLY, CDR2 FYNNEI. DNA of the CDR3: TGTGCCAGCAGTGACCGGGACAGGGGGCTAGAGACCCAGTACTTC. This gives the protein CASSDRDRGLETQYF.

About this clonotype: Being one base from a much bigger clone, this may be a read error. The gene calls are TRBV15 and TRBJ2-5, with D possibly matching TRBD1 (5 bases). The J call may be wrong; the DNA end is better matched by TRBJ2-7. The CDR3 is made up of 15 amino acids. From germline, CDR1 is LNHNV and CDR2 YYDKDF (reference sequence). In DNA form, the CDR3 reads TGTGCCACCAGCAGAGACATGGGGCGGTCACGCGAGCAGTACTTC. As protein: CATSRDMGRSREQYF.

The J gene is TRBJ2-5, the V gene TRBV7-7, with a possible D match to TRBD1 (6 bases). Germline loops: CDR1 SSHAT, CDR2 FNYEAQ (reference sequence). There are 16 residues in the CDR3. V shed 5 bases and J shed 1 base, with 17 bases lying between them. The chain's CDR3 is CASSPISGASQETQYF. CDR3 in DNA: TGTGCCAGCAGCCCAATCTCAGGGGCCTCCCAAGAGACCCAGTACTTC.

This clonotype was seen only a few times. This chain uses TRBV2 with TRBJ1-2; D is possibly TRBD1 (6 bases). Germline CDR1 reads SNHLY; CDR2 reads FYNNEI. Trimming took 5 bases from V and 4 from J, leaving 14 bases between them. There are 14 residues in the CDR3. In DNA form, the CDR3 reads TGTGCCAGCAGTAATACAGGGAGCGGCTATGGCTACACCTTC. It encodes CASSNTGSGYGYTF. Looking up the rest from reference TRBV2 and TRBJ1-2 gives the full variable domain: EPEVTQTPSHQVTQMGQEVILRCVPISNHLYFYWYRQILGQKVEFLVSFYNNEISEKSEIFDDQFSVERPDGSNFTLKIRSTKLEDSAMYFCASSNTGSGYGYTFGSGTRLTVV.

This chain links TRBV5-5 with TRBJ1-1, with D unresolved. V was trimmed by 3 bases and J by 9 bases, leaving 9 bases between them. From germline, CDR1 is SGHKS and CDR2 YYEKEE (reference sequence). The CDR3 spans 11 residues. The CDR3 nucleotides read TGTGCCAGCAGCTATAACACCCAAGCTTTCTTT. Protein product: CASSYNTQAFF.

The chain combines TRBV10-3 with TRBJ2-5, with D unresolved. The CDR3 has 14 amino acids. Germline CDR1 is ENHRY and CDR2 is SYGVKD. V was clipped by 0 bases and J by 2 bases, with 7 bases between them. The CDR3 is CAISESTVQETQYF. The CDR3 coding sequence is TGTGCCATCAGTGAGTCTACGGTTCAAGAGACCCAGTACTTC.

This clonotype has only one observation. The chain uses TRBV5-1 and TRBJ2-1; tentative D call: TRBD1 (6 bases). CDR3 length: 16 residues. CDR1 and CDR2 from the germline V gene are SGHRS and YFSETQ. The ends were cut back, 4 bases at V and 0 bases at J, with 14 bases in the middle. The CDR3 spells CASSKDGQSSYNEQFF. CDR3 DNA sequence: TGCGCCAGCAGCAAAGACGGACAGAGCTCCTACAATGAGCAGTTCTTC.

With respect to this clonotype: This could be a read error, since a much larger clone is one nucleotide away. The rearrangement joins TRBV10-1 to TRBJ2-7; D is unresolved. The CDR3 spans 12 residues. Germline loops: CDR1 WNHNN, CDR2 SYGVQD (reference sequence). This CDR3 is CVSSESEHEQYF. The CDR3 coding sequence is TGCGTCAGCAGTGAGTCGGAGCATGAGCAGTACTTC.

The sample holds many counts of this clonotype. The chain is built from TRBV23-1 and TRBJ1-2; D gene uncertain. TRBV23-1 is known as an ORF, though its function is uncertain. Trimming shortened V by 2 bases and J by 0 bases, and 13 bases separated the two germline ends. The CDR3 consists of 16 residues. The CDR3 DNA is TGCGCCAGCAGTCAACCTGCCAGGAGGCCTAACTATGGCTACACCTTC. Translating gives CASSQPARRPNYGYTF.

This clonotype turned up a few times. The chain combines TRBV4-3 with TRBJ2-3; 7 positions agree with TRBD2. V shed 4 bases, J shed 0 bases, and the junction held 10 bases outside the gene matches. Per germline, CDR1 LGHNA and CDR2 YSLEER. This CDR3 is built from 17 residues. The CDR3 DNA follows: TGCGCCAGCAGCCGGTATGGGGGAGGGCCTAGCACAGATACGCAGTATTTT. Protein: CASSRYGGGPSTDTQYF.

This clonotype was detected many times. V gene TRBV11-2 combines with J gene TRBJ2-1; 10 bases match TRBD2. The ends lost 0 bases at V and 13 bases at J; junction bases unmatched: 12. The CDR3 has 16 amino acids. The germline gives CDR1 SGHAT, CDR2 FQNNGV. The CDR3 region has the DNA TGTGCCAGCAGCTTAGATCGAGGGCTAGCGGGGGATCCTCAGTTCTTC. Encoded protein: CASSLDRGLAGDPQFF.

The sample holds one count of this clonotype. The chain combines TRBV20-1 with TRBJ2-4, with D tentatively TRBD1 or TRBD2 (5 bases each). This CDR3 region has 13 residues. CDR1 is DFQATT and CDR2 is SNEGSKA in the germline V gene (reference sequence). Trimming removed 4 bases from V and 13 bases from J, with 20 bases in between. CDR3 bases: TGCAGTGCTACCGGGGTAGGGGTCGAGGCCCAGTACTTC. Encoded protein: CSATGVGVEAQYF.

This clonotype was observed a handful of times. The J gene is TRBJ2-4, the V gene TRBV3-1; 7 positions match TRBD2. The J segment lost 6 bases and the V segment lost 2 bases, leaving 16 bases of the junction unmatched. Germline V lookup: CDR1 LGHDT, CDR2 YNNKEL (reference sequence). CDR3 size: 18 residues. In nucleotides, the CDR3 is TGTGCCAGCAGCCAACCCCCTGTGGCAGGCGCTAGCGGAAACATTCAGTACTTC. Protein: CASSQPPVAGASGNIQYF.

The V and J genes are TRBV27 and TRBJ2-5, with unresolved D. CDR1 is MNHEY and CDR2 is SMNVEV in the germline V gene (reference sequence). V was pared by 2 bases and J by 4 bases, with 14 bases between. This CDR3 comprises 15 residues. CDR3 in DNA: TGTGCCAGCAGTTTACCGATGGCAGTCCTAGAGACCCAGTACTTC. As protein: CASSLPMAVLETQYF.